These T cell receptor beta chains were read from a single sample in a study of blood T cell repertoires in COVID-19. Data came from immunoSEQ multiplex PCR; TCRdb stores just in-frame clones and leaves some out. The repertoire has about 55,000 clones, around four fifths of them found once; the top ten carry under 2%. Specimen: peripheral blood. The receptors shown here come from an older woman with acute or convalescent COVID-19. Each CDR3 is given with its conserved first and last residue. The D gene is left open where the match is weak. Only some rows state a clone size, as once, few, many or a class for expanded clones.

TRBJ1-5,TRBD1,TRBV5-5,-,TGTGCCAGCAGCTTGGGCAGGGGGAGCAATCAGCCCCAGCATTTT,CASSLGRGSNQPQHF
TRBJ2-7,TRBD1,TRBV7-9,-,TGTGCCAGCAGCCCCGAGACAGGGGGCGATTACGAGCAGTACTTC,CASSPETGGDYEQYF
TRBJ2-2,-,TRBV5-6,-,TGTGCCAGCAGCTTGTTTACAGGTTCGCTGTTTTTT,CASSLFTGSLFF
TRBJ1-2,-,TRBV7-9,-,TGTGCCAGCAGCTTAGGGACAACTAACTATGGCTACACCTTC,CASSLGTTNYGYTF
TRBJ1-3,-,TRBV30,-,TGTGCCTGGAGGAACAGGTTGGGAGGAAACACCATATATTTT,CAWRNRLGGNTIYF
TRBJ1-5,-,TRBV19,-,TGTGCCAGTAGCCCATCCACCCCCAGGGTACAGCCCCAGCATTTT,CASSPSTPRVQPQHF
TRBJ1-1,-,TRBV14,-,TGTGCCAGCAGCCAGGCCATGAACACTGAAGCTTTCTTT,CASSQAMNTEAFF
TRBJ2-2,TRBD2,TRBV7-3,-,TGTGCCAGCAGTCAACTAGCGGGAGTCACCGGGGAGCTGTTTTTT,CASSQLAGVTGELFF
TRBJ1-6,-,TRBV10-3,few,TGTGCCATCAGTGCAGGGGCTACTTCACCCCTCCACTTT,CAISAGATSPLHF
TRBJ2-3,TRBD1,TRBV27,few,TGTGCCAGCAGTCCGACGGGAGGGACAGGGGGCACGCAGTATTTT,CASSPTGGTGGTQYF
TRBJ2-3,TRBD2,TRBV29-1,-,TGCAGCGTTGTTAGGGGACTAGCGGGAGGAGGTACGCAGTATTTT,CSVVRGLAGGGTQYF
TRBJ1-5,-,TRBV5-1,-,TGCGCCAGCAGCTTGGAAGGAGGGGTTGGACAGCCCCAGCATTTT,CASSLEGGVGQPQHF
TRBJ2-7,TRBD1,TRBV7-6,-,TGTGCCAGCAGCTTATCCCCCCCCACAGGGGGCTCTGAGCAGTACTTC,CASSLSPPTGGSEQYF
TRBJ1-2,-,TRBV2,-,TGTGCCACCAGAACCACCGGGAAGCTCGATGGCTACACCTTC,CATRTTGKLDGYTF
TRBJ1-2,-,TRBV2,-,TGTGCCAGCAGTTCCGAGAACTATGGCTACACCTTC,CASSSENYGYTF
TRBJ1-6,-,TRBV28,-,TGTGCCAGCAGTTTAGGGCCACTGGGTTTCAATAATTCACCCCTCCACTTT,CASSLGPLGFNNSPLHF
TRBJ2-5,-,TRBV19,-,TGTGCCAGTAGTATCGGGGACTTCCAAGAGACCCAGTACTTC,CASSIGDFQETQYF
TRBJ1-2,TRBD1,TRBV7-8,-,TGTGCCAGCAGCCCAACTAGGACAGGGGTAGCTAACTATGGCTACACCTTC,CASSPTRTGVANYGYTF
TRBJ1-5,-,TRBV2,-,TGTGCCAGCAGGGATTTCCGGGGTCAGCCCCAGCATTTT,CASRDFRGQPQHF
TRBJ2-1,TRBD2,TRBV6-5,few,TGTGCCAGCAGTTCCGCCCTAGCGGGCTCCTACAATGAGCAGTTCTTC,CASSSALAGSYNEQFF
TRBJ1-2,TRBD1,TRBV10-3,-,TGTGCCATCACCCAAGGGCAGGGGGCCTATGGCTACACCTTC,CAITQGQGAYGYTF
TRBJ2-1,-,TRBV6-5,-,TGTGCCAGCAGGGCTCCGGGAACTCCTTACAATGAGCAGTTCTTC,CASRAPGTPYNEQFF
TRBJ1-2,-,TRBV5-1,-,TGCGCCAGCAGCTTGGGGGGGCTTGAGAGTTACTATGGCTACACCTTC,CASSLGGLESYYGYTF
TRBJ1-5,TRBD1,TRBV15,-,TGTGCCACCAGCACAAGGACAGGGCCCAATCAGCCCCAGCATTTT,CATSTRTGPNQPQHF
TRBJ1-6,-,TRBV19,once,TGTGCCAGTAGTATTGGAGACCCAGGCGGGTCACCCCTCCACTTT,CASSIGDPGGSPLHF
TRBJ2-2,-,TRBV5-4,-,TGTGCCAGCAGCTTGCAGGTGATAAACACCGGGGAGCTGTTTTTT,CASSLQVINTGELFF
TRBJ2-3,-,TRBV30,-,TGTGCCTGGAGTGTACAGGGCGGCCGACATACGCAGTATTTT,CAWSVQGGRHTQYF
TRBJ1-2,TRBD1,TRBV10-3,-,TGTGCCATCAGTATAGGACAGGGAGGATATGGCTACACCTTC,CAISIGQGGYGYTF
TRBJ1-6,TRBD1,TRBV5-1,-,TGCGCCAGCAGGGGACAGGAAAATTCACCCCTCCACTTT,CASRGQENSPLHF
TRBJ1-5,-,TRBV3-1/TRBV3-2,-,TGTGCCAGCAGCCAAGAGAGGCTCAGCAATCAGCCCCAGCATTTT,CASSQERLSNQPQHF
TRBJ2-5,-,TRBV7-8,-,TGTGCCAGCAGGGCATACTATGGGTCCCCCGAAGAGACCCAGTACTTC,CASRAYYGSPEETQYF
TRBJ1-1,TRBD1,TRBV11-2,-,TGTGCCAGCAGCTTAGGACAGGGCACTGAAGCTTTCTTT,CASSLGQGTEAFF
TRBJ2-1,-,TRBV5-1,-,TGCGCCAGCAGCTTGGAAAACAGGGTGAATGAGCAGTTCTTC,CASSLENRVNEQFF
TRBJ1-5,-,TRBV30,-,TGTGCCTGGAGTTCCTTCGGAGGCAATCAGCCCCAGCATTTT,CAWSSFGGNQPQHF
TRBJ2-2,TRBD2,TRBV6-5,-,TGTGCCAGCATGTCTAGCGGGGGGACCGGGGAGCTGTTTTTT,CASMSSGGTGELFF
TRBJ2-7,TRBD1,TRBV6-2/TRBV6-3,-,TGTGCCAGCAGTCCAGCCGGGACAGGGGGCTACGAGCAGTACTTC,CASSPAGTGGYEQYF
TRBJ2-2,-,TRBV21-1,-,TGTGCCAGCAGCAAGGCGGGGTTCGCCGGGGAGCTGTTTTTT,CASSKAGFAGELFF
TRBJ2-3,TRBD1,TRBV27,-,TGTGCCAGCGGCTCGACAGGGGTTAGGACAGATACGCAGTATTTT,CASGSTGVRTDTQYF
TRBJ1-2,-,TRBV9,-,TGTGCCAGCAGCACACCTCCAGGGTATGGCTACACCTTC,CASSTPPGYGYTF
TRBJ1-6,-,TRBV29-1,-,TGCAGCGTTCTTGGTCCAGTGAATTCACCCCTCCACTTT,CSVLGPVNSPLHF